These 3 T cell receptor beta chains came from one sample sequenced in a study of blood T cell repertoires in COVID-19. Libraries were prepared by immunoSEQ multiplex PCR; TCRdb keeps only in-frame clonotypes and omits some of them. Of about 120,000 clones listed, around 74% were seen once; the top ten hold more than 5.5%. Material for sequencing was peripheral blood. The receptors were gathered from a man between 60 and 75 years old with acute or convalescent COVID-19.

This clone was picked up one time. This chain connects TRBV10-3 to TRBJ2-1; D is unclear. CDR1 is ENHRY and CDR2 is SYGVKD in the germline V gene. This CDR3 comprises 11 residues. The ends were cut back, 2 bases at V and 13 bases at J, with 9 bases in the middle. CDR3 region: CAISERESQFF. CDR3 DNA: TGTGCCATCAGTGAGAGAGAATCACAGTTCTTC.

CDR3 in amino acids: CASNSQDLAGYTF. The CDR3 DNA follows: TGTGCCAGCAATTCACAGGATCTGGCCGGCTACACCTTC. V gene TRBV7-9 combines with J gene TRBJ1-2; weak D call: TRBD1 (5 bases). The ends were cut back, 7 bases at V and 8 bases at J, with 17 bases in the middle. The germline CDR1 and CDR2 sequences are SEHNR and FQNEAQ (reference sequence). The CDR3 has 13 amino acids. Based on the CDR3 plus reference TRBV7-9 and TRBJ1-2, the full variable domain is DTGVSQNPRHKITKRGQNVTFRCDPISEHNRLYWYRQTLGQGPEFLTYFQNEAQLEKSRLLSDRFSAERPKGSFSTLEIQRTEQGDSAMYLCASNSQDLAGYTFGSGTRLTVV.

The sample holds a few counts of this clone. The chain uses TRBV4-1 and TRBJ2-7; D not certain. This CDR3 is built from 14 residues. The V end lost 4 bases, the J end lost 3 bases, and 13 bases lay between the germline ends. The germline gives CDR1 MGHRA, CDR2 YSYEKL. The CDR3 loop is CASSPLAAHYEQYF. The CDR3 DNA is TGCGCCAGCAGCCCTCTCGCGGCACACTACGAGCAGTACTTC.